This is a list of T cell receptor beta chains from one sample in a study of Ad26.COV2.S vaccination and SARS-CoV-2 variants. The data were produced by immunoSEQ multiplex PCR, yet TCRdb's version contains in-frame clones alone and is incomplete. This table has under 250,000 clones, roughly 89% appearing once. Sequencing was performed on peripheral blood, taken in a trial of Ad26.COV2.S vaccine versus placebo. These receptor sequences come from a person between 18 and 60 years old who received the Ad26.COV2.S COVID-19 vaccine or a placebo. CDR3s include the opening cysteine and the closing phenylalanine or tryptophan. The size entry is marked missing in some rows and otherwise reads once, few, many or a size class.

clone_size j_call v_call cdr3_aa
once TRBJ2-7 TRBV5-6 CASSLTPQYEQYF
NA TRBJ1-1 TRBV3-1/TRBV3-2 CASSQETQRTEAFF
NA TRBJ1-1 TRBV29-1 CSVQGSNAAFF
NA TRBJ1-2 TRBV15 CATSRDPSGTLGYTF
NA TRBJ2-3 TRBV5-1 CASSLRTSGGFSDTQYF
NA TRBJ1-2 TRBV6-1 CASSEQNNYGYTF
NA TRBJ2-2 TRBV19 CASSTTGTYTGELFF
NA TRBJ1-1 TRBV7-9 CASTFRTGGNTEAFF
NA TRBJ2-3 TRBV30 CAWRVGQRNTDTQYF
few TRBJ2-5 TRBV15 CATQSRTSGGETQYF
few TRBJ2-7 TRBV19 CASRPTGTVTYEQYF
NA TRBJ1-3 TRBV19 CASSGQDDPGNTIYF
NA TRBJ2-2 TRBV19 CATYPSGRSAGELFF
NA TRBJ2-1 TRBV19 CASSPDRLTYNEQFF
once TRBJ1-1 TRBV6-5 CASSLGMNTEAFF
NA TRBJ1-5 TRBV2 CASSETRTGNQPQHF
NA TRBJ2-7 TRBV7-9 CASSLNYEQYF
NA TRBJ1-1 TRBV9 CASSTSTGGNTEAFF
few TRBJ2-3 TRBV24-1 CATAGGFTDTQYF
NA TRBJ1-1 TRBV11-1 CASSLYRTTNTEAFF
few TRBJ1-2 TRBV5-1 CASTQGQGAGGYTF
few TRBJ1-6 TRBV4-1 CASSHNLRTANSPLHF
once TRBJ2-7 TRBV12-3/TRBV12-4 CASSLPGYEQYF
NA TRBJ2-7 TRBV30 CAWSAGGSYEQYF
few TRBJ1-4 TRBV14 CASSQDRGGWEKLFF
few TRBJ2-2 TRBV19 CASRRTGGDTGELFF
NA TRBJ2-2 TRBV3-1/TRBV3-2 CASSQDGLAGAPGELFF
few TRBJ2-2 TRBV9 CASSVRPSGLNTGELFF
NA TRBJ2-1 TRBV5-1 CASSLGGFNEQFF
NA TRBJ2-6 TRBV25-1 CASSESKGSGANVLTF
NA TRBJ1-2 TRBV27 CASSFPQDNGYTF
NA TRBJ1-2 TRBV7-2 CASSLEVANYGYTF
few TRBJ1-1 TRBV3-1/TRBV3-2 CASSHDMNTEAFF
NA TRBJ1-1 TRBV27 CASSLSWGGTEAFF
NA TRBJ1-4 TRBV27 CASSFQGAPNEKLFF
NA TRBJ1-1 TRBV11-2 CASSGRTGMNTEAFF
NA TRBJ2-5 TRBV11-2 CASSFPGRETQYF
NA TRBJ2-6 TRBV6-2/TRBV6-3 CASSYLSTGANVLTF
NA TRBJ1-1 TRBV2 CASSDYKNTEAFF
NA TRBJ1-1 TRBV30 CAWSSRWTEAFF